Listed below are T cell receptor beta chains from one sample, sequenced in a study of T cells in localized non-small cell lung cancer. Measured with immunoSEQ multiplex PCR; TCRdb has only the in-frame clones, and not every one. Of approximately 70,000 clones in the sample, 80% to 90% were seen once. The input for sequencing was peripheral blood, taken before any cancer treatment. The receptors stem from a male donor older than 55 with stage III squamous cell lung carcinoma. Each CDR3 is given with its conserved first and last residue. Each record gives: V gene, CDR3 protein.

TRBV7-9,CASSPQDTQYF
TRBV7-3,CASSLDGRGTEAFF
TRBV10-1,CASSSGRSGGIHNEQFF
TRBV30,CAWSVLVARGNQPQHF
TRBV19,CASSSWDVISGANVLTF
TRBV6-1,CASSEGRDQPQHF
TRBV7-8,CASSLGGRSEKLFF
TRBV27,CASSLREQGRSPLHF
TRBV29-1,CSVVGDYNEKLFF
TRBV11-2,CASSLGALYTQYF
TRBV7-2,CASSLAGLTPPYNEQFF
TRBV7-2,CASSQRTSGQETQYF
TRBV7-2,CASSLGVGNQPQHF
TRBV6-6,CASRPRTVSEAFF
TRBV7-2,CASSSGTSSEKLFF
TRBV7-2,CASSLTGAPQPQHF
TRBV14,CASSQDGLAGGRYEQYF
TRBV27,CASTPSFLLGGRDQPQHF
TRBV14,CASSQQAQETQYF
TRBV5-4,CASSFPGPQAYEQYF
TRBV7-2,CASSLLSGGHTDTQYF
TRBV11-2,CASSLVGGVETQYF
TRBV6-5,CASSLTGDLNTEAFF
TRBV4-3,CASSQAQAATSYNEQFF
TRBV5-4,CASSQPNRPEDEQYF
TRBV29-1,CSGQDIAKNIQYF
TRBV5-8,CASSLGQGRQPQHF
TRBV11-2,CASRPIGSHEQYF
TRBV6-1,CASSEGGLRVGWNQPQHF
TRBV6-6,CASIQGDNSPLHF
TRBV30,CAWTTAGSGGEAFF
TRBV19,CASRTGYEAFF
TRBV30,CAWSQTGGVGEKLFF
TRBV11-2,CASSLSTVTEAFF
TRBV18,CASSPGADSPLHF
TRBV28,CASSAHGGQGQPQHF
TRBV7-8,CASKEKTQTDTQYF
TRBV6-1,CASSPGRLNTEAFF
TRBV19,CASSIGQTLNEKLFF
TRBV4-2,CASSLGLRETQYF
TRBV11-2,CASSRQGMSNQPQHF
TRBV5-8,CASSLDGTGRSPLHF
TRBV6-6,CASSYRPAQETQYF
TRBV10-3,CAISDRRTEAFF
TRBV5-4,CASSPLQGTDTQYF
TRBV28,CASSRQGLVETQYF
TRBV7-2,CASSLQGATTEAFF
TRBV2,CASSPGTGQWDTQYF